This T cell receptor beta chain was identified during a study of monozygotic twins with inflammatory bowel disease. The CDR3 spans 13 residues. Per the germline V gene, CDR1 is DFQATT and CDR2 is SNEGSKA (reference sequence). The draw for each donor consisted of a single 2.5 ml blood sample. Concerning this clonotype itself: Antigen specificity is unknown.

General observations from the study: Distinct T cell subtypes could not be told apart. Treatment differences in immunosuppression may have added variability to the repertoires of patients.

With the 5' RACE reads reprocessed, TCRdb shows one record per CDR3 protein and no DNA. The repertoire table contains under 200,000 distinct CDR3 sequences. The receptor's source is a human donor with ulcerative colitis or Crohn's disease, or a healthy co-twin of an affected twin (not recorded which). Input material: blood. The gene calls are TRBV20-1 and TRBJ1-2. The CDR3 sequence: CSARDGSNYGYTF.